This T cell receptor beta chain was recovered during a study of shared clonotypes between healthy human individuals. In germline, CDR1 is MDHEN, CDR2 SYDVKM. This CDR3 has 16 residues. With 6 bases removed from V and 0 bases from J, the gap between germline ends came to 15 bases. Data came from immunoSEQ multiplex PCR; TCRdb stores just in-frame clones and leaves some out. This table holds hundreds of thousands of clones, roughly 92% found once. CD45RO-negative cells were positively selected for CCR7, leaving out terminally differentiated effector memory CD45RA+ cells. This receptor was identified in a young man in good health. This chain connects TRBV28 to TRBJ2-1; D possibly corresponds to TRBD1 (6 bases). The specimen sequenced was naive CD8+ T cells sorted from blood. The DNA of the CDR3 is TGTGCCAGCAGATGGGGCCGGGACAACTCCTACAATGAGCAGTTCTTC. It is translated as CASRWGRDNSYNEQFF.